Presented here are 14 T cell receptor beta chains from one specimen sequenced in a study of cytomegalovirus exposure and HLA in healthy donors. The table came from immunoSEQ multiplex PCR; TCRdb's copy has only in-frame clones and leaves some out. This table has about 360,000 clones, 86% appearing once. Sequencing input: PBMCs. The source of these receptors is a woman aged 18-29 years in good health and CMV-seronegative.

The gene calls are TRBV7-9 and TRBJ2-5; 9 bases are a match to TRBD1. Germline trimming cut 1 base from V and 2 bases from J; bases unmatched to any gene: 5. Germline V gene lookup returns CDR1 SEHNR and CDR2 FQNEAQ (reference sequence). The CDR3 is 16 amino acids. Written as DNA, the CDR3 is TGTGCCAGCAGCTTAGTAGGGGGGACAGGGCAAGAGACCCAGTACTTC. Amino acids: CASSLVGGTGQETQYF.

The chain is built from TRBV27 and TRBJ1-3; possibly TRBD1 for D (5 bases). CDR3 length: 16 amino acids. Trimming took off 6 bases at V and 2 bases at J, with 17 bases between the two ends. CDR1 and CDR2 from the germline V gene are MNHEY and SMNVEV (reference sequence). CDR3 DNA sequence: TGTGCCAGCAGGCTAACGGGGGTTGGTCCTGGAAACACCATATATTTT. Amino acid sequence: CASRLTGVGPGNTIYF.

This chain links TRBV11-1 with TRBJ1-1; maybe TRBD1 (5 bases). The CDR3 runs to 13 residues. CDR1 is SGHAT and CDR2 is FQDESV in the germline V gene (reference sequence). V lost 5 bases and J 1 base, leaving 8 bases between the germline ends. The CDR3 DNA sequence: TGTGCCAGCAGCCACAGGCGGAACACTGAAGCTTTCTTT. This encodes CASSHRRNTEAFF.

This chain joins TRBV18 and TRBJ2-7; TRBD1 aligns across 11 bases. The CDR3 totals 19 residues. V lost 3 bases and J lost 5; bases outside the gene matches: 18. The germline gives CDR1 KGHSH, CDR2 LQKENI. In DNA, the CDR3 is TGTGCCAGCTCACCGTACGCGGGACAGGGGGTACTTTACGACCACGAGCAGTACTTC. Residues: CASSPYAGQGVLYDHEQYF.

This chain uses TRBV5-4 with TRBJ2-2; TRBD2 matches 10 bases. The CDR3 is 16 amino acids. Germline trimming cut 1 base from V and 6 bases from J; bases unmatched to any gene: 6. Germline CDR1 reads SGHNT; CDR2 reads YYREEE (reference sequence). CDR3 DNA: TGTGCCAGCAGCTTGAAGGGAACTAGCGGGGCCGGGGAGCTGTTTTTT. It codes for CASSLKGTSGAGELFF.

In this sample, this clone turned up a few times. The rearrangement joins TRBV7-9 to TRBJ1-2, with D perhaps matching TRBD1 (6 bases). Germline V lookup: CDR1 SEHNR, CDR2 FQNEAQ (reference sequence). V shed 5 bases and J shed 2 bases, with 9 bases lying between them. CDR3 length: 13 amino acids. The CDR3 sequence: CASSQGSNYGYTF. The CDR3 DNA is TGTGCCAGCAGCCAGGGGTCCAACTATGGCTACACCTTC.

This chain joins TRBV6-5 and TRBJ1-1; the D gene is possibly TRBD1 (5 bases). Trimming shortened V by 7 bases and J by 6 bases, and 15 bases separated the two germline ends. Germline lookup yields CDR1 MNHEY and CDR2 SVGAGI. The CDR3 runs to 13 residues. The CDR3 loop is CASIGQGRSEAFF. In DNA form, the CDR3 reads TGTGCCAGCATAGGGCAGGGTCGGTCTGAAGCTTTCTTT.

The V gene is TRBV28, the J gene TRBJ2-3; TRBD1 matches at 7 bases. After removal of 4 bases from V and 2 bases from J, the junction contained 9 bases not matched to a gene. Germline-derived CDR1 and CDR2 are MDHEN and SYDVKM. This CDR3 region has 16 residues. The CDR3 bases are TGTGCCAGCAGTTCCCTGGGACAGCTCGTCACAGATACGCAGTATTTT. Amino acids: CASSSLGQLVTDTQYF.

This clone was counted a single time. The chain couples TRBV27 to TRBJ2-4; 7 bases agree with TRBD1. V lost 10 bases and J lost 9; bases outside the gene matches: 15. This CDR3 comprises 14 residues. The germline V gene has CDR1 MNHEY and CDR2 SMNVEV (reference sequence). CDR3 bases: TGTGCCACCGGAACGAAGGCCAGGGGGACCATTCAGTACTTC. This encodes CATGTKARGTIQYF.

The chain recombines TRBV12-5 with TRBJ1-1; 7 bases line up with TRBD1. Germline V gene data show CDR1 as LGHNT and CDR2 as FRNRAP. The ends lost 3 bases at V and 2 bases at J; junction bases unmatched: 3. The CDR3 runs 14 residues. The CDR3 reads CASGFEGANTEAFF. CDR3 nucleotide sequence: TGTGCTAGTGGTTTTGAGGGGGCTAACACTGAAGCTTTCTTT.

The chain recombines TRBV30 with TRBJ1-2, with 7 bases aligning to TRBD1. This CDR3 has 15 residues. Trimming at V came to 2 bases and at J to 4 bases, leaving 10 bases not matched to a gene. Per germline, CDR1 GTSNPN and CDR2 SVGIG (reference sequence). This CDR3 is CAWSLIRRGLYGYTF. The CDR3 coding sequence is TGTGCCTGGAGTTTAATTCGGAGGGGGCTCTATGGCTACACCTTC.

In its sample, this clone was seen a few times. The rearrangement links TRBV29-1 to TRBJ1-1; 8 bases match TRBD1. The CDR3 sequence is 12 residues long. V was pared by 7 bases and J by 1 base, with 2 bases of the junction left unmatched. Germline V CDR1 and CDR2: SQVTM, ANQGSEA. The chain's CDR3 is CSGDRGNTEAFF. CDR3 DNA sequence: TGCAGCGGCGACAGGGGGAACACTGAAGCTTTCTTT.

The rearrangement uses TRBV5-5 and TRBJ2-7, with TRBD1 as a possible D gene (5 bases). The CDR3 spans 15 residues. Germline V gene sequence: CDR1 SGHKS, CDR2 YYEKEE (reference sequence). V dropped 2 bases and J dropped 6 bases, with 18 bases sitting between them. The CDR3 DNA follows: TGTGCCAGCAGCTTCTCAGGGAAAGCATTCTCCGAGCAGTACTTC. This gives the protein CASSFSGKAFSEQYF.

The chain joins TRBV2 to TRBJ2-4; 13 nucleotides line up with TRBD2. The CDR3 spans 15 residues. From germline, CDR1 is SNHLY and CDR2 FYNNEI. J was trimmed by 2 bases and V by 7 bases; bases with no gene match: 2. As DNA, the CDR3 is TGTGCCAGCAAGGGACTAGCGGGGTCCAAAAACATTCAGTACTTC. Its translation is CASKGLAGSKNIQYF. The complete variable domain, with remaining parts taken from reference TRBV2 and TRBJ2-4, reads EPEVTQTPSHQVTQMGQEVILRCVPISNHLYFYWYRQILGQKVEFLVSFYNNEISEKSEIFDDQFSVERPDGSNFTLKIRSTKLEDSAMYFCASKGLAGSKNIQYFGAGTRLSVL.